This is a list of T cell receptor beta chains from one sample in a study of T cell repertoires in cytomegalovirus infection. TCRdb processed the reads anew with MiXCR; each CDR3 protein has one entry. This sample has 140,000 to 150,000 distinct CDR3 sequences, with about 32% found just once. Antigens for these TCRs are unknown. Sequenced material: CD8+ T cells from cultured PBMCs, taken from culture after CMV antigen stimulation. These receptors all come from a human donor in good health (CMV status not recorded). Some clones in this sample may be carry-over from other donors' samples. The CDR3 runs from the conserved cysteine through the conserved F or W. The order of the fields is clone size, V gene, D gene, J gene, CDR3 protein, CDR3 DNA. The D gene is left open where the match is weak. The size entry is marked missing in some rows and otherwise reads once, few, many or a size class.

-	TRBV29-1	TRBD2	TRBJ2-1	CSVDRGESYNEQFF	TGCAGCGTTGATCGGGGGGAGTCCTACAATGAGCAGTTCTTC
few	TRBV5-4	TRBD2	TRBJ2-1	CASSPPGSGGEGEQFF	TGTGCCAGCAGCCCCCCGGGTAGCGGGGGGGAAGGTGAGCAGTTCTTC
many	TRBV27	-	TRBJ1-6	CASSLSGQWDSPLHF	TGTGCCAGCAGTTTATCCGGACAATGGGATTCACCCCTCCACTTT
-	TRBV5-4	-	TRBJ2-5	CASSSPSQGEETQYF	TGTGCCAGCAGCTCTCCCAGTCAGGGTGAAGAGACCCAGTACTTC
-	TRBV10-3	TRBD1	TRBJ1-2	CAISELPGQGASYGYTF	TGTGCCATCAGTGAACTCCCGGGACAGGGGGCGAGCTATGGCTACACCTTC
few	TRBV6-5	TRBD2	TRBJ2-5	CASSSLAGERETQYF	TGTGCCAGCAGTTCACTAGCGGGGGAAAGAGAGACCCAGTACTTC
few	TRBV5-4	TRBD2	TRBJ2-3	CASSAGLAGSTDTQYF	TGTGCCAGCAGCGCCGGACTAGCGGGCTCCACAGATACGCAGTATTTT
-	TRBV28	-	TRBJ2-5	CASMDRLETQYF	TGTGCCAGCATGGACAGATTGGAGACCCAGTACTTC
-	TRBV6-6	-	TRBJ1-1	CASSYLFGREAFF	TGTGCCAGCAGTTACCTATTCGGCCGCGAGGCTTTCTTT
-	TRBV6-2/TRBV6-3	-	TRBJ2-7	CASSYLDQVGEQYF	TGTGCCAGCAGTTACCTGGACCAGGTGGGGGAGCAGTACTTC
-	TRBV7-2	-	TRBJ1-1	CASRPSGVDTEAFF	TGTGCCAGCAGACCCTCGGGGGTGGACACTGAAGCTTTCTTT
-	TRBV25-1	TRBD1	TRBJ2-7	CASSDPTGTFYEQYF	TGTGCCAGCAGCGACCCGACAGGGACCTTCTACGAGCAGTACTTC
many	TRBV28	TRBD1	TRBJ1-1	CASSLQGEVAEAFF	TGTGCCAGCAGTCTACAGGGGGAGGTTGCTGAAGCTTTCTTT
-	TRBV9	-	TRBJ1-2	CASGAGDNYGYTF	TGTGCCAGCGGGGCAGGCGACAACTATGGCTACACCTTC
once	TRBV28	-	TRBJ1-5	CASSPLAGAGGIGNQPQHF	TGTGCCAGCAGTCCTTTGGCAGGGGCAGGAGGTATTGGCAATCAGCCCCAGCATTTT
-	TRBV9	TRBD2	TRBJ2-3	CASSETWTGTSGDTQYF	TGTGCCAGCAGCGAGACGTGGACCGGGACTAGCGGGGATACGCAGTATTTT
-	TRBV5-1	-	TRBJ2-6	CASSDAKGANVLTF	TGCGCCAGCAGCGACGCTAAGGGGGCCAACGTCCTGACTTTC
-	TRBV14	-	TRBJ2-7	CASSQDYYEQYF	TGTGCCAGCAGCCAAGATTACTACGAGCAGTACTTC
-	TRBV19	TRBD1	TRBJ2-7	CASSMGQGSSYEQYF	TGTGCCAGTAGTATGGGACAGGGGTCTAGTTACGAGCAGTACTTC
-	TRBV29-1	-	TRBJ2-7	CSVHNREVDEQYF	TGCAGCGTGCACAACCGGGAAGTCGACGAGCAGTACTTC
many	TRBV7-9	-	TRBJ2-7	CASSFRDSPSYEQYF	TGTGCCAGCAGCTTCCGGGACTCGCCGTCCTACGAGCAGTACTTC
many	TRBV2	-	TRBJ2-7	CASTGIGSYEQYF	TGTGCCAGCACAGGAATAGGTTCCTACGAGCAGTACTTC
few	TRBV7-9	-	TRBJ2-3	CASSPAWTDYSDTQYF	TGTGCCAGCAGCCCCGCTTGGACAGATTATTCGGATACGCAGTATTTT
-	TRBV7-9	-	TRBJ2-1	CASSVTSSYNEQFF	TGTGCCAGCAGCGTGACTAGCTCCTACAATGAGCAGTTCTTC
-	TRBV7-9	TRBD1	TRBJ2-3	CASSLVGQGDVTDTQYF	TGTGCCAGCAGCTTAGTGGGACAGGGGGATGTCACAGATACGCAGTATTTT
few	TRBV19	-	TRBJ1-5	CASSISMGPYQPQHF	TGTGCCAGTAGTATTAGTATGGGACCCTATCAGCCCCAGCATTTT
few	TRBV6-1	-	TRBJ1-1	CASSEGVYTEAFF	TGTGCCAGCAGTGAAGGGGTATACACTGAAGCTTTCTTT
-	TRBV7-6	-	TRBJ1-2	CASSHTSANYGYTF	TGTGCCAGCAGCCACACTTCGGCTAACTATGGCTACACCTTC
once	TRBV11-2	-	TRBJ1-6	CASSLETASYNSPLHF	TGTGCCAGCAGCTTAGAGACAGCCTCCTATAATTCACCCCTCCACTTT
-	TRBV24-1	TRBD1	TRBJ1-1	CATSDIRTGEAFF	TGTGCCACCAGTGATATCAGGACAGGTGAAGCTTTCTTT
many	TRBV2	-	TRBJ1-4	CASSGDNDEKLFF	TGTGCCAGCAGTGGGGACAATGATGAAAAACTGTTTTTT
-	TRBV12-3/TRBV12-4	TRBD2	TRBJ2-5	CASCRGGLETQYF	TGTGCCAGCTGCCGGGGGGGGTTGGAGACCCAGTACTTC
-	TRBV27	-	TRBJ2-1	CASMQGNEQFF	TGTGCCAGCATGCAGGGTAATGAGCAGTTCTTC